This T cell receptor beta chain emerged from a study of T cell changes during pregnancy in multiple sclerosis. TCRdb's table, derived via immunoSEQ multiplex PCR, lists solely in-frame clones and lacks some. The table includes some 89,000 clones, 94% detected once. Trimming shortened V by 2 bases and J by 4 bases, and 11 bases separated the two germline ends. The CDR3 has 14 amino acids. The germline V gene encodes CDR1 LNHNV and CDR2 YYDKDF (reference sequence). This chain links TRBV15 with TRBJ1-2, with D perhaps TRBD1 (5 bases). The sequence came from a female donor with multiple sclerosis, enrolled in a pregnancy study. This specimen consisted of peripheral blood, obtained in the third trimester of pregnancy. CDR3 amino acids: CATSRTEGPYGYTF. Here the CDR3 DNA reads TGTGCCACCAGCAGAACGGAGGGACCCTATGGCTACACCTTC.